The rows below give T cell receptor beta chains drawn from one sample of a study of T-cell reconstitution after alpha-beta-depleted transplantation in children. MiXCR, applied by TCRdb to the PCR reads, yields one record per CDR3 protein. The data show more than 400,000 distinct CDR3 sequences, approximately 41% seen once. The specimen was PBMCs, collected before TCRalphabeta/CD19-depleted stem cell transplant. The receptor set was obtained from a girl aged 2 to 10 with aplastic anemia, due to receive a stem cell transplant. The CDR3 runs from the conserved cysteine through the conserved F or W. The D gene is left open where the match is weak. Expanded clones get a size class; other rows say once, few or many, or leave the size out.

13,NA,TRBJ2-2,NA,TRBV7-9,CASSARATGELFF,TGTGCCAGCAGCGCGAGGGCCACCGGGGAGCTGTTTTTT
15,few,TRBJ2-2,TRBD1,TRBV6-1,CASSGGTANTGELFF,TGTGCCAGCAGTGGGGGGACAGCCAACACCGGGGAGCTGTTTTTT
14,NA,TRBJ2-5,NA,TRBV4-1,CASSQGIWGETQYF,TGCGCCAGCAGCCAAGGAATTTGGGGAGAGACCCAGTACTTC
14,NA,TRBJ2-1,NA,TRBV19,CASSRGMSYNEQFF,TGTGCCAGTAGTAGGGGTATGTCCTACAATGAGCAGTTCTTC
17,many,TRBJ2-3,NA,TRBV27,CASSYQGWAGIPDTQYF,TGTGCCAGCAGTTATCAGGGATGGGCGGGGATCCCAGATACGCAGTATTTT
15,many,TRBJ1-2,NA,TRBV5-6,CASSFRTTLNYGYTF,TGTGCCAGCAGCTTTAGGACAACTTTAAACTATGGCTACACCTTC
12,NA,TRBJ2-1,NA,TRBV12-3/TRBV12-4,CASSLNAVEQFF,TGTGCCAGCAGTTTAAACGCGGTTGAGCAGTTCTTC
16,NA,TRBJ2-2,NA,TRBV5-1,CASSSDRYANTGELFF,TGCGCCAGCAGCTCTGACAGATACGCGAACACCGGGGAGCTGTTTTTT
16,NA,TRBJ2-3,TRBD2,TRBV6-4,CASRGKAGGSTDTQYF,TGTGCCAGCAGAGGTAAAGCGGGAGGATCGACAGATACGCAGTATTTT
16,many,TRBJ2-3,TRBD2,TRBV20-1,CSARDGRREVSDTQYF,TGCAGTGCTAGAGATGGGCGACGGGAGGTATCAGATACGCAGTATTTT
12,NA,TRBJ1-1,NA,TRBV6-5,CASSHQGREAFF,TGTGCCAGCAGTCACCAGGGGCGTGAAGCTTTCTTT
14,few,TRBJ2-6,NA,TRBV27,CASSIFSGANVLTF,TGTGCCAGCTCCATCTTCTCTGGGGCCAACGTCCTGACTTTC
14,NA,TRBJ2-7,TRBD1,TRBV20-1,CSAGTTGIAYEQYF,TGCAGTGCTGGAACGACAGGGATAGCCTACGAGCAGTACTTC
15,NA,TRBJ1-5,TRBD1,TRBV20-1,CSARPGQGSNQPQHF,TGCAGTGCTAGGCCGGGACAGGGGTCCAATCAGCCCCAGCATTTT
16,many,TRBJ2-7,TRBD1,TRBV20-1,CSASDFLGQGRHEQYF,TGCAGTGCTAGTGATTTTCTGGGACAGGGTAGACACGAGCAGTACTTC
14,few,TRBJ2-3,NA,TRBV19,CASSMPGVIDTQYF,TGTGCCAGTAGTATGCCGGGAGTGATAGATACGCAGTATTTT
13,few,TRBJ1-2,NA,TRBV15,CATSREVRVGYTF,TGTGCCACCAGCAGAGAGGTCAGGGTTGGCTACACCTTC
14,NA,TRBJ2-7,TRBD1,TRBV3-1,CASTQGQGPYEQYF,TGTGCCAGCACCCAGGGACAGGGGCCCTACGAGCAGTACTTC
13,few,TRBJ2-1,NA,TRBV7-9,CALPGADYNEQFF,TGTGCCCTACCCGGGGCGGATTACAATGAGCAGTTCTTC
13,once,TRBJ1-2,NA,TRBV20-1,CSASSTDNYGYTF,TGCAGTGCTAGTAGTACTGACAACTATGGCTACACCTTC
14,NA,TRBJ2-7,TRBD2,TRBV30,CAHGGGLLPYEQYF,TGTGCCCACGGGGGGGGACTCTTGCCCTACGAGCAGTACTTC
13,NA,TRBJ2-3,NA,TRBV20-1,CSAKTPEGDTQYF,TGCAGTGCTAAGACCCCAGAGGGAGATACGCAGTATTTT
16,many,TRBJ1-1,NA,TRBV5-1,CASRANLGRLNTEAFF,TGCGCCAGCAGGGCGAACCTTGGACGGTTGAACACTGAAGCTTTCTTT
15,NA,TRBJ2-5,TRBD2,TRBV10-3,CAISTPVAGRETQYF,TGTGCCATCAGCACGCCAGTAGCGGGAAGAGAGACCCAGTACTTC
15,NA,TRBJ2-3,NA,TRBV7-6,CASSLGLGNGFTQYF,TGTGCCAGCAGCTTAGGCCTGGGGAACGGGTTTACGCAGTATTTT
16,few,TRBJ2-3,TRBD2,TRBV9,CASSVDTGGVTDTQYF,TGTGCCAGCAGCGTAGACACGGGAGGCGTCACAGATACGCAGTATTTT
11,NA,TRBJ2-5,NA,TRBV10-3,CAISQGETQYF,TGTGCCATCAGTCAGGGGGAGACCCAGTACTTC
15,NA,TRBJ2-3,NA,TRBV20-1,CSAKWDFGSTDTQYF,TGCAGTGCAAAATGGGACTTCGGTAGCACAGATACGCAGTATTTT
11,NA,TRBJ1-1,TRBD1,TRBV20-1,CSALQGLGAFF,TGCAGTGCCCTACAGGGGCTCGGGGCTTTCTTT
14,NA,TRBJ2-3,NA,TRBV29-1,CSVPVDGSTDTQYF,TGCAGCGTACCTGTTGACGGTAGCACAGATACGCAGTATTTT
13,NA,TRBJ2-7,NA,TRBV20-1,CSARPTGTYEQYF,TGCAGTGCTAGACCGACGGGGACCTACGAGCAGTACTTC
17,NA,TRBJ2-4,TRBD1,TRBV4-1,CASSQAPGQKGKNIQYF,TGCGCCAGCAGCCAAGCTCCGGGACAGAAGGGCAAAAACATTCAGTACTTC
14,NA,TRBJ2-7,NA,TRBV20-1,CSATRGQASYEQYF,TGCAGTGCTACCCGCGGGCAGGCCTCCTACGAGCAGTACTTC
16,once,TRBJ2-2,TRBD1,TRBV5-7,CASRRYGTGDTGELFF,TGTGCCAGCAGGAGATACGGGACAGGGGACACCGGGGAGCTGTTTTTT
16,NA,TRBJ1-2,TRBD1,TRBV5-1,CASSLVGQGSNYGYTF,TGCGCCAGCAGCTTGGTGGGACAGGGCAGCAACTATGGCTACACCTTC
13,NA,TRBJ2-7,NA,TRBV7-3,CAGGWRRLLQQYF,TGTGCCGGGGGGTGGCGGAGGCTCCTACAGCAGTACTTC
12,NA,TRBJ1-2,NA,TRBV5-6,CASSYSAGGYTF,TGTGCCAGCAGCTATTCAGCTGGGGGCTACACCTTC
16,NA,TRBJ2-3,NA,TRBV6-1,CASRAAVGGSTDTQYF,TGTGCCAGCAGAGCGGCGGTTGGGGGAAGCACAGATACGCAGTATTTT
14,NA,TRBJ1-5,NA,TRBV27,CASSLSSHGQPQHF,TGTGCCAGCAGTTTATCATCCCACGGTCAGCCCCAGCATTTT
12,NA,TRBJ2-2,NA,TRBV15,CATSRVSGELFF,TGTGCCACCAGCAGAGTGTCCGGGGAGCTGTTTTTT
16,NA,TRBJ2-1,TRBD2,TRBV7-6,CASSPLPGTSVNEQFF,TGTGCCAGCAGCCCCCTACCGGGGACTAGTGTCAATGAGCAGTTCTTC
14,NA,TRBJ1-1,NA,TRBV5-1,CASSSKGVNTEAFF,TGCGCCAGCAGCTCAAAGGGGGTGAACACTGAAGCTTTCTTT
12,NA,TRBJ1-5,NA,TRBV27,CASGSPNQPQHF,TGTGCCAGCGGTAGTCCTAATCAGCCCCAGCATTTT